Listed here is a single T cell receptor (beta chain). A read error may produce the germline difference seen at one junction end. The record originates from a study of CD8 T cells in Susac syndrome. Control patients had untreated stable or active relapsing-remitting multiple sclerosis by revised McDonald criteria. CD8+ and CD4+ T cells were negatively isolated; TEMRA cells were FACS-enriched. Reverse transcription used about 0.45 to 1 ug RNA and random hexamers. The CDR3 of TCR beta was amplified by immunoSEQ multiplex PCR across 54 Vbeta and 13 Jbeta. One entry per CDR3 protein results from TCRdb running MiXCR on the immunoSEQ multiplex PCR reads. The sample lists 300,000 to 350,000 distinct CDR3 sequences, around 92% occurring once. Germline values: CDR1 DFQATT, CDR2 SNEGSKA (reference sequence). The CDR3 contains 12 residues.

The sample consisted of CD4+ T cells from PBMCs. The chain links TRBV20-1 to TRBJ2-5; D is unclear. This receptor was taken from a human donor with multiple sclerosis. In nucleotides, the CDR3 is TGCAGTGCCGAAAGAAGCCAAGGGACCCAGTACTTC. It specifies CSAERSQGTQYF.